This TCR beta chain comes out of a study of cytomegalovirus exposure and HLA in healthy donors (dated by TCRdb to about 2017). At the level of the whole study: In an earlier analysis of about 560 of the donors, 250 to 350 Gb of sequence data and 117 million unique TCR beta sequences from roughly 190 million T cells were reported. A later genetic analysis used genome-wide SNP genotypes for 398 of the 666 donors, treating that subset as a discovery cohort. In a later analysis, previously published TCR beta repertoires from roughly 710 donors were re-analyzed and high-resolution HLA genotyping was added so that TCR occurrence patterns could be studied. Using immunosequencing, the study profiled T cell repertoires from 666 subjects and related those repertoires to cytomegalovirus serostatus. Rather than using new phenotypic data, the later analysis identified candidate immune exposures from TCR beta sequences and from how often those sequences occurred across donors. All discovery cohort repertoires had been generated using a single sequencing platform. Typing coverage varied by locus: about 629-630 donors for A, B, C, DRB1 and DQB1; roughly 560 for DQA1; 600 to 610 for DPA1; around 450 for DPB1. The study combined high-throughput TCR immunosequencing, statistical association of individual TCRs with disease status, and machine learning to predict cytomegalovirus infection status. Besides the first cohort of 550 to 750 subjects, a separate validation cohort made up of roughly 120 different subjects was used. Among 300 to 450 genotyped donors of the cohort, an average of approximately 240,000 unique TCR beta nucleotide sequences were sequenced per donor, around 18% of them non-productive. Alongside the repertoire data, information on donor age, sex, ethnicity and CMV serostatus was compiled. Both class I and class II loci were covered by HLA typing, at four-digit resolution. Roughly five DR-DQ haplotypes were handled as single units for association and clustering, since linkage in the cohort was strong. An early release covering roughly 580 HLA-typed donors comprised about 300 gigabases of sequencing data and tens of millions of unique TCR sequences. The aim of the study was to test whether cataloging public T cell receptors could identify signatures of past pathogen exposure. The genetic ancestry cluster associated with self-reported Caucasian donors included 81% of the 350 to 500 genotyped donors. To decide whether each TCR beta V gene segment behaved as functional or pseudogenic, an earlier analysis of approximately 620 of the donors relied on high-throughput TCR beta sequencing. The study at large found these results: In a later analysis, HLA-associated TCR beta chains were found to be more clonally expanded and to have lower generation probabilities than equally common non-associated chains. In this cohort, only TCR beta chains were sequenced, and detectable features were limited by the absence of alpha or paired-chain data. Because HLA typing was missing for some donors at each locus, association tests included only the typed subset. Correlated functional status among segregating V segments might be attributable to linkage disequilibrium, but an unknown experimental factor could not be ruled out. Sequencing depth was assumed to be roughly uniform across donors in the presence/absence analyses, though that assumption may not hold. Some IMGT-functional V segments, including TRBV6-2 and TRBV6-3, could not be distinguished by the 87-base-pair reads and were therefore excluded. The earlier analysis of nearly 600 of the donors excluded roughly 17 rarely observed V segments, including chromosome 9 orphons, because counts were too low. Several of the top co-occurrence clusters appeared to be linked to parvovirus B19, influenza, CMV and Epstein-Barr virus, according to a later analysis. In vitro tests confirmed that a few of the cytomegalovirus-associated TCR beta chains recognize cytomegalovirus antigens. In both the original and validation cohorts, the classifier was reported to diagnose cytomegalovirus status with high specificity and sensitivity. For the cohort, immune exposure information was limited to CMV serostatus. A total of fewer than 200 TCR beta chains were listed by the study as associated with cytomegalovirus. Compared with the roughly 700-donor mean, donors in an Asian-associated ancestry cluster had fewer N-insertions in productive TCRs, according to a later genetic analysis. Most TCR sequences were seen in very few donors, while some public TCRs were found in many individuals. In a later analysis, some 17,000 TCR beta sequences were associated with specific HLA alleles at a false discovery rate of 0.05. A further reported finding was that TCR beta sequences accurately predicted the HLA-A and HLA-B alleles for most subjects in the first cohort. The authors suggested that the approach could potentially be extended to other disease states and immunological phenotypes. An association between a missense DCLRE1C variant and V-gene and J-gene trimming of TCR beta chains was found in a later genetic analysis and replicated in an independent cohort. The sequencing pipeline was judged likely to have produced a cluster of highly shared sequence variants as a technical artifact. Broadly in line with IMGT annotations, most TCR beta V segments showed up in productive rearrangements about 87% or about 30% of the time in an earlier analysis of approximately 640 of the donors. When HLA alleles, especially DR and DQ, strongly co-occurred, TCR associations were difficult to assign to individual alleles. According to a later analysis, most CMV-associated TCR beta chains appeared to be HLA-restricted, and the HLA associations seemed to be driven largely by CMV exposure. In a later analysis, TCR association rates were found to vary across HLA loci, with the most associated TCRs seen for DRB1 alleles and the fewest for HLA-C alleles.

From the germline V gene (reference sequence), CDR1 is MNHEY and CDR2 is SMNVEV. V is pruned by 6 bases and J by 2 bases, leaving 12 bases of the junction without a gene match. Measured from the cysteine to the phenylalanine, the CDR3 is 17 residues long. Only the CDR3 portion is preserved as DNA: 51 bases, with reading frame beginning at the first base. About this clone: No cognate antigen has been identified for it. The input lacks base qualities; no much larger clone sits a single base away.

The cohort comprised 666 healthy bone marrow donors. At the time of sampling, all cohort members were nominally healthy, though unrecorded immune exposures were likely present. The donor tested CMV seropositive, placing the donor among the 250 to 350 seropositive members of the cohort. Every donor gave a peripheral blood sample, and the peripheral blood mononuclear cells from that sample were used for TCR beta sequencing. Genomic DNA was extracted from the blood cell samples with the Qiagen DNeasy Blood Extraction Kit. Libraries were made using the immunoSEQ multiplex PCR assay. For the multiplex PCR, a mixture combining 60 forward primers for TCR Vbeta segments and 13 reverse primers for TCR Jbeta segments was used. Amplification of the CDR3 region of rearranged TCR beta genes was performed with a multiplex PCR assay on genomic DNA. On the Illumina HiSeq System, the amplified TCR beta libraries were sequenced as 87-base-pair reads. In the original analysis: A later analysis counted about 80 million unique TCR beta chains across the 500 to 850 repertoires, and some 11 million of these chains were shared by at least two donors. Raw reads were error-corrected and collapsed into unique sequences with a nearest-neighbor algorithm that merged closely related sequences to remove PCR and sequencing errors. CDR3 sequences were aligned to IMGT reference sequences to assign V, D and J gene segments. For a sequence to be retained, at least a six-nucleotide match to both a V gene segment and a J gene segment was required. Rearrangements were called productive when the CDR3 lacked stop codons and stayed in frame with V and J; all others were non-productive. CDR3 was defined according to IMGT convention as the region running from the second conserved V-encoded cysteine to the conserved J-encoded phenylalanine. The earlier analysis of more than 450 of the donors excluded sequences that lacked an unambiguous match to a single V gene segment. In an earlier analysis of almost 600 of the donors, a V segment was called functional when productive rearrangements were above 56.7%, and segregating when the standard deviation between donors exceeded 5%. A statistical classification framework was built for diagnosing cytomegalovirus status from the catalog of TCR beta chain sequences. V and J gene assignment, in a later analysis, came from comparing TCR nucleotide sequences with IMGT/GENE-DB human TR gene sequences. A later analysis assigned CDR3 sequences and most-parsimonious VDJ recombination scenarios with the TCRdist pipeline. In a later analysis, each TCR beta chain was defined by its CDR3 amino acid sequence together with its V-gene family, and reads without a unique V-gene family were excluded. As a way to deal with suspected cross-contamination and a sequencing artifact, a later analysis dropped hundreds of nucleotide sequences that were highly shared and had low generation probability. In a later analysis, a clonal expansion index for each public chain was calculated from normalized within-repertoire ranks of inferred template counts. In a later analysis, generation probabilities were computed with a VDJ recombination model fitted to out-of-frame rearrangements, and the resulting probabilities were checked against IGoR. In a later analysis, TCR-TCR, TCR-HLA and TCR-CMV co-occurrence was scored with hypergeometric tests, and a repertoire-size bias correction was applied to TCR pairs. To estimate false discovery rates, a later analysis permuted the HLA or CMV assignments 20 times. In a later analysis, co-occurring TCRs were grouped using DBSCAN, and TCRdist sequence similarity was added for clustering within HLA-allele-positive subsets. Repertoires with fewer than 30,000 or more than 120,000 public chains, plus five repertoires with anomalous nucleotide sharing, were excluded from co-occurrence clustering. TCRdb provides this immuneACCESS table in a form limited to in-frame rearrangements. Some clones are lacking; in checked studies, under half of them reflect an unresolved V gene, and why the rest are absent is not known. That table is the source of V, J and clone size, and D and trimming were worked out from the DNA. Recorded for this sample are hundreds of thousands of clones; 82% of them occurred a single time. Roughly 6% of the sample lies in the top ten.

The sequence derives from a man aged 40-50 years in good health and CMV-seropositive. Specimen: PBMCs. In this chain, TRBV27 is recombined with TRBJ2-3; 9 junctional bases match TRBD2. The DNA sequence is TGTGCCAGCAGCCTTTCTTCCCTAGCGGGGCCCACAGATACGCAGTATTTT. Protein translation: CASSLSSLAGPTDTQYF.